This TCR beta chain was identified in a study of blood T cell repertoires in COVID-19. Profiling relied on immunoSEQ multiplex PCR, and the TCRdb table lists in-frame clones only, not all of them. The sample lists about 53,000 clones; roughly 89% were seen once. Germline CDR1 is SGHAT and CDR2 is FQNNGV. This CDR3 is built from 13 residues. The V end was cut by 0 bases, the J end by 14 bases, with 15 bases between. The rearrangement joins TRBV11-2 to TRBJ2-3; D call uncertain. The source of this sequence is a man in his sixties with active COVID-19. Source material: peripheral blood. The CDR3 region is CASSLDRDSFPYF. The CDR3 coding sequence is TGTGCCAGCAGCTTAGATCGCGATAGTTTTCCGTATTTT.